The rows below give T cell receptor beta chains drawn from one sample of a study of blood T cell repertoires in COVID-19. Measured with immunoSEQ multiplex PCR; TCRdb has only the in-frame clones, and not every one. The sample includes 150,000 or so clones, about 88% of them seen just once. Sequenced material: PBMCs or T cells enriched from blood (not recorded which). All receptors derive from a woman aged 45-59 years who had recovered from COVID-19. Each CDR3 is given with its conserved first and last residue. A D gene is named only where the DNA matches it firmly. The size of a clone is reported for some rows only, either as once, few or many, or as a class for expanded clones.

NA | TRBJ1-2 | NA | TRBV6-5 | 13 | TGTGCCAGCACCCTGGGGAGCGGCTATGGCTACACCTTC | CASTLGSGYGYTF
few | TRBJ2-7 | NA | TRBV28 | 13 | TGTGCCAGCAGTTATAGGGGTCTATCCGGCCCATACTTC | CASSYRGLSGPYF
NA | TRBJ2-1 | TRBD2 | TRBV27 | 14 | TGTGCCAGCAGTTTACTAGCGGGCCACAATGAGCAGTTCTTC | CASSLLAGHNEQFF
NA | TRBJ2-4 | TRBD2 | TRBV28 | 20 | TGTGCCAGCAGTCCCATTAGGTCGAGCGGGAAGATTCCGGCCAAAAACATTCAGTACTTC | CASSPIRSSGKIPAKNIQYF
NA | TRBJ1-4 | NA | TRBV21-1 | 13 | TGTGCCAGCAGCGGGCGACAGGGACGGAAACTGTTTTTT | CASSGRQGRKLFF
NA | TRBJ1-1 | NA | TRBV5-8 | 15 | TGTGCCAGCAGCTTGGCAGACGGGAGGAACACTGAAGCTTTCTTT | CASSLADGRNTEAFF
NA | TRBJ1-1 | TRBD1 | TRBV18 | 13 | TGTGCCAGCTCCCCCACAGGGGCCACTGAAGCTTTCTTT | CASSPTGATEAFF
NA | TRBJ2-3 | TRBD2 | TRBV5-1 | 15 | TGCGCCAGCAGCGCGAATAGCGGGAGCACAGATACGCAGTATTTT | CASSANSGSTDTQYF
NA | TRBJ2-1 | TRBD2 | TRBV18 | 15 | TGTGCCAGCTCACCCCCGGGACTAGCGGGGAATGAGCAGTTCTTC | CASSPPGLAGNEQFF
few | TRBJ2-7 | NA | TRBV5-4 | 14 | TGTGCCAGCAGCTTGTTCCCAGGTGCCTACGAGCAGTACTTC | CASSLFPGAYEQYF
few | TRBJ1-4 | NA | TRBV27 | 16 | TGTGCCAGCAGTTTTCGAGGGGGGGCCTTTGGGGAAAAACTGTTTTTT | CASSFRGGAFGEKLFF
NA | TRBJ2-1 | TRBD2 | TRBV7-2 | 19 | TGTGCCAGCAGCTTCCACCCCCTTAGACTAGCGGGAGAGGGCAATGAGCAGTTCTTC | CASSFHPLRLAGEGNEQFF
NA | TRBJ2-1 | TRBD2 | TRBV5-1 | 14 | TGCGCCAGCAGCTTGGAAGCGGGAGGATATGAGCAGTTCTTC | CASSLEAGGYEQFF
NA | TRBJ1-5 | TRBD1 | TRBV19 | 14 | TGTGCCAGTAGTTACCGGGACAGGGGGCAACCCCAGCATTTT | CASSYRDRGQPQHF
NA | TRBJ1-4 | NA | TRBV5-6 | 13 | TGTGCCAGCAGCACCGACAGGAATGAAAAACTGTTTTTT | CASSTDRNEKLFF
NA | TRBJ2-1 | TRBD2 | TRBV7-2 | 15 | TGTGCCAGCAGCTCTAGCGGGAGAAGGATAAATGAGCAGTTCTTC | CASSSSGRRINEQFF
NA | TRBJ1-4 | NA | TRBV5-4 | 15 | TGTGCCAGCAGCCCAGGGACAACTTCCAATGAAAAACTGTTTTTT | CASSPGTTSNEKLFF
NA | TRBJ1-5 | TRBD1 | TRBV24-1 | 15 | TGTGCCACCAGTGATGCACAGGGGGCGGCTCAGCCCCAGCATTTT | CATSDAQGAAQPQHF
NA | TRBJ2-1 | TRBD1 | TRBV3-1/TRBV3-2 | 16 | TGTGCCAGCAGCCATTATGGACAGGACTCCTACAATGAGCAGTTCTTC | CASSHYGQDSYNEQFF
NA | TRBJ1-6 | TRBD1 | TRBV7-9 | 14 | TGTGCCAGCAGCTTGGGGACAGAGACTTCACCCCTCCACTTT | CASSLGTETSPLHF
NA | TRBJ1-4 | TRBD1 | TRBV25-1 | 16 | TGTGCCAGCAGTGCCCCCGTCGGGACAGGGTATGAAAAACTGTTTTTT | CASSAPVGTGYEKLFF
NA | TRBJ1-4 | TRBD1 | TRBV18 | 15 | TGTGCCAGCTCACCTCCGGGACAGCTTAATGAAAAACTGTTTTTT | CASSPPGQLNEKLFF
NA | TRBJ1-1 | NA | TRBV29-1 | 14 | TGCAGCGCCGGGGACTCTGGGAGAAACACTGAAGCTTTCTTT | CSAGDSGRNTEAFF
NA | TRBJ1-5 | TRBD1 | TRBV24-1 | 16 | TGTGCCACCAGTGATGGACGACAGGGGGTCAATCAGCCCCAGCATTTT | CATSDGRQGVNQPQHF
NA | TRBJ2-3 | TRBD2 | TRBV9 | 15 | TGTGCCAGCAGCGTAGATAGCGGGAGCCCAGATACGCAGTATTTT | CASSVDSGSPDTQYF
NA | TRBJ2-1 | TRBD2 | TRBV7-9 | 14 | TGTGCCAGCAGCTTAAGTGGGACTAGCCGCCGGCAGTTCTTC | CASSLSGTSRRQFF
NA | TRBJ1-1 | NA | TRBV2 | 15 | TGTGCCAGCAGTGAATCCGCCCCGGGGGTAACTGAAGCTTTCTTT | CASSESAPGVTEAFF
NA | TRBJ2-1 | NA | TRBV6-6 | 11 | TGTGCCAGCACGCAGAGCGTGGAGCAGTTCTTC | CASTQSVEQFF
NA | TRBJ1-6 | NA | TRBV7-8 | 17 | TGTGCCAGCAGCTTAGCTCGGGCAGGGGCCTATAATTCACCCCTCCACTTT | CASSLARAGAYNSPLHF